Below, 17 T cell receptor beta chains from the same sample are listed, as sequenced in a study of PD-1 blockade in classical Hodgkin lymphoma. Each of the patients experienced relapse following autologous stem cell transplantation, and their brentuximab vedotin exposure differed. Clones were read by immunoSEQ multiplex PCR, and TCRdb kept only the in-frame ones, dropping some. The data contain more than 20,000 clones, just over 85% of them seen just once; the ten biggest clones take up approximately 2.7%. The material sequenced was peripheral blood mononuclear cells (PBMCs), taken at baseline. The source is a human donor with classical Hodgkin lymphoma.

The chain employs TRBV5-1 and TRBJ2-5; TRBD1 agrees at 8 bases. V was clipped by 1 base and J by 1 base; unmatched bases: 3. The CDR3 length is 15 residues. The germline gives CDR1 SGHRS, CDR2 YFSETQ. The CDR3 is CASSLTGGSQETQYF. The DNA of the CDR3 is TGCGCCAGCAGCTTGACAGGGGGGAGCCAAGAGACCCAGTACTTC.

The chain uses TRBV4-1 and TRBJ2-3, with D uncertain. From germline, CDR1 is MGHRA and CDR2 YSYEKL. This CDR3 spans 16 amino acids. V lost 0 bases, J lost 4 bases, and 14 bases lay in between. The CDR3, as DNA: TGCGCCAGCAGCCAAGAATCCGGCGGTAGCTCAGATACGCAGTATTTT. This translates into CASSQESGGSSDTQYF.

The chain is built from TRBV6-9 and TRBJ2-7; TRBD1 agrees at 7 bases. The V gene's germline CDR1 is MNHGY and CDR2 SVAAGI. The V and J ends lost 6 bases and 3 bases, in that order; junction bases with no gene match: 11. There are 15 residues in the CDR3. In DNA form, the CDR3 reads TGTGCCAGCAGAACAGGGGTAGGACCCAGCTACGAGCAGTACTTC. Amino acids: CASRTGVGPSYEQYF.

This clone was recorded a few times. The chain employs TRBV2 and TRBJ1-2, with D unclear. With 3 bases removed from V and 2 bases from J, the gap between germline ends came to 7 bases. The CDR3 loop spans 13 amino acids. The germline gives CDR1 SNHLY, CDR2 FYNNEI. CDR3 sequence (DNA): TGTGCCAGCAGTGAGCGGGGAAACTATGGCTACACCTTC. Protein: CASSERGNYGYTF.

V is TRBV7-9 and J is TRBJ1-4, with no clear D. Germline V gene lookup returns CDR1 SEHNR and CDR2 FQNEAQ (reference sequence). Between the trimmed V and J ends, which lost 1 base and 4 bases, there was a span of 4 bases. The CDR3 totals 13 residues. CDR3 sequence reads: CASSLGGNEKLFF. Written as DNA, the CDR3 is TGTGCCAGCAGCTTAGGGGGTAATGAAAAACTGTTTTTT.

The genes are TRBV7-8 and TRBJ1-2; 7 bases agree with TRBD1. CDR3 length equals 15 residues. The ends lost 4 bases at V and 4 bases at J; junction bases unmatched: 9. Germline V gene data show CDR1 as SGHVS and CDR2 as FQNEAQ. The CDR3 bases are TGTGCCAGCAGCTCTGGGGTACAGGGGTTCTATGGCTACACCTTC. Protein product: CASSSGVQGFYGYTF.

The chain employs TRBV1 and TRBJ2-6. TRBV1 is a pseudogene. The CDR3 has 10 residues. In nucleotides, the CDR3 is TGCACCAGCAGGCCCAACGTCCTGACTTTC. Its translation: CTSRPNVLTF.

The J gene is TRBJ1-5, the V gene TRBV28; TRBD1 might be the D (6 bases). The CDR3 is 17 amino acids. The germline V and J ends were trimmed by 6 bases and 0 bases, with 18 bases remaining between them. Germline V gives CDR1 MDHEN, CDR2 SYDVKM. The CDR3 region is CASRLGGGAYSNQPQHF. The CDR3 bases are TGTGCCAGCAGATTAGGGGGTGGGGCCTATAGCAATCAGCCCCAGCATTTT.

This sequence joins TRBV6-5 and TRBJ2-1; D is possibly TRBD1 or TRBD2 (6 bases each). CDR1 MNHEY and CDR2 SVGAGI come from the germline V gene. The CDR3 length is 15 residues. V lost 6 bases to trimming and J lost 2 bases, with 14 bases between them. The CDR3 loop is CASSPGGGPYNEQFF. The CDR3 region has the DNA TGTGCCAGCAGCCCTGGAGGGGGACCCTACAATGAGCAGTTCTTC.

The count of this clone is one. V and J are TRBV5-1 and TRBJ1-2; D is possibly TRBD1 (6 bases). The germline V gene has CDR1 SGHRS and CDR2 YFSETQ. The CDR3 consists of 17 residues. V lost 0 bases to trimming and J lost 4 bases, with 19 bases between them. The CDR3 sequence is CASSLGWGGSLAYGYTF. CDR3 nucleotides: TGCGCCAGCAGCTTGGGATGGGGGGGCAGTCTTGCCTATGGCTACACCTTC.

V and J are TRBV5-1 and TRBJ2-2, with a tentative D call TRBD1 (6 bases). The CDR3 is made up of 14 amino acids. Germline CDR1 and CDR2: SGHRS and YFSETQ. V was shortened by 3 bases and J by 6 bases, with 12 bases between the two germline ends. In DNA, the CDR3 is TGCGCCAGCAGCTCGAATGGGGGCGCCGGGGAGCTGTTTTTT. It is translated as CASSSNGGAGELFF.

Worth noting for this clone: Distinct nucleotide sequences in the sample also encode this CDR3. V usage is TRBV5-1 and J usage is TRBJ1-3; D uncertain. CDR3 length: 14 amino acids. Germline CDR1 and CDR2: SGHRS and YFSETQ. V lost 1 base and J 0 bases, leaving 5 bases between the germline ends. The CDR3, as DNA: TGCGCCAGCAGCTTGTCCGGCTCTGGAAACACCATATATTTT. Protein product: CASSLSGSGNTIYF.

V usage is TRBV11-2 and J usage is TRBJ1-6; 8 bases align to TRBD1. The V and J ends lost 1 base and 3 bases, in that order; junction bases with no gene match: 5. The germline V gene encodes CDR1 SGHAT and CDR2 FQNNGV. The CDR3 sequence is 17 residues long. DNA of the CDR3: TGTGCCAGCAGCTTAGTGGGACAGGTGCTCTATAATTCACCCCTCCACTTT. This sequence encodes CASSLVGQVLYNSPLHF.

The chain combines TRBV7-9 with TRBJ1-5; D unresolved. The CDR3 is 16 residues long. Between the trimmed V and J ends, which lost 6 bases and 4 bases, there was a span of 19 bases. Germline values: CDR1 SEHNR, CDR2 FQNEAQ (reference sequence). The CDR3: CASSISWVLVNQPQHF. The CDR3, as DNA: TGTGCCAGCAGTATTAGCTGGGTGTTGGTAAATCAGCCCCAGCATTTT.

CDR3 sequence (DNA): TGTGCCAGCAGTGTAGTTTTGGGTGGGGGGGGACAGAAAAGCGAGCAGTACTTC. It yields the protein CASSVVLGGGGQKSEQYF. This chain uses TRBV6-1 with TRBJ2-7; D might be TRBD1 or TRBD2, each matching 7 bases. Between the trimmed V and J ends, which lost 4 bases and 6 bases, there was a span of 28 bases. CDR3 length: 18 amino acids. Germline V gene lookup returns CDR1 MNHNS and CDR2 SASEGT.

The chain joins TRBV6-1 to TRBJ1-2; no reliable D call. Trimming stripped 2 bases from V and 8 bases from J, with 12 bases between. Germline V CDR1 and CDR2: MNHNS, SASEGT. The CDR3 totals 13 residues. CDR3 sequence reads: CASSEKRLGGYTF. CDR3 DNA: TGTGCCAGCAGTGAAAAGAGGTTAGGCGGCTACACCTTC.

This rearrangement joins TRBV5-1 to TRBJ1-1; D not resolved. Germline CDR1 and CDR2: SGHRS and YFSETQ. The CDR3 is 17 amino acids. V was clipped by 0 bases and J by 1 base, with 16 bases between them. Here the CDR3 reads CASSLVEGRKGNTEAFF. DNA of the CDR3: TGCGCCAGCAGCTTGGTCGAAGGCCGAAAGGGGAACACTGAAGCTTTCTTT.